The 18 T cell receptor beta chains reported below all come from one sample, sequenced in a study of T-cell memory formation after mild COVID-19. TCRdb passed the 5' RACE reads through MiXCR, listing each CDR3 protein once. The profile covers some 300,000 distinct CDR3 sequences, with 20% appearing a single time and roughly a fifth taken by the ten largest. The sequenced sample consisted of PBMCs or a T cell subset sorted from them (not recorded which). These receptor sequences come from a man between 18 and 29 years old who had mild COVID-19 (a few samples of this study predate the infection). Cell type and time point are not known.

This clonotype has more than one count but fewer than ten. The chain has TRBV2 and TRBJ2-2, with D hard to call. Germline-derived CDR1 and CDR2 are SNHLY and FYNNEI. Trimming took off 6 bases at V and 0 bases at J, with 8 bases between the two ends. The CDR3 extends over 14 amino acids. The DNA for the CDR3 is TGTGCCAGCAGCGGACGTCCGAACACCGGGGAGCTGTTTTTT. Translating gives CASSGRPNTGELFF.

The gene calls are TRBV4-3 and TRBJ2-3; 15 positions agree with TRBD2. The CDR3 has 17 amino acids. V trimming: 3 bases; J trimming: 0 bases; junction bases outside the gene matches: 1. The germline CDR1 and CDR2 sequences are LGHNA and YSLEER. The CDR3 DNA sequence: TGCGCCAGCAGCCAGGGACTAGCGGGGGGCAGCACAGATACGCAGTATTTT. It specifies CASSQGLAGGSTDTQYF.

In this sample, this clonotype turned up once. The chain recombines TRBV20-1 with TRBJ1-3; no clear D gene. From germline, CDR1 is DFQATT and CDR2 SNEGSKA (reference sequence). The CDR3 has 13 amino acids. Deletions cut 3 bases from V and 0 bases from J, with 6 bases between. CDR3 protein: CSARWDSGNTIYF. The DNA for the CDR3 is TGCAGTGCTAGGTGGGACTCTGGAAACACCATATATTTT.

This chain links TRBV11-2 with TRBJ2-5, with D possibly matching TRBD2 (7 bases). CDR3 length: 16 residues. The V gene lost 5 bases and the J gene lost 3 bases, with 19 bases spanning the gap. CDR1 and CDR2 (germline): SGHAT, FQNNGV. The CDR3 spells CASSPRGARGKETQYF. The CDR3 region has the DNA TGTGCCAGCAGCCCCCGGGGGGCCAGGGGAAAAGAGACCCAGTACTTC.

This chain joins TRBV15 and TRBJ2-3; perhaps D is TRBD1 or TRBD2 (5 bases each). Germline V gene data show CDR1 as LNHNV and CDR2 as YYDKDF (reference sequence). The CDR3 consists of 14 residues. Deletions cut 2 bases from V and 6 bases from J, with 12 bases between. This CDR3 is CATSRFEGTDTQYF. CDR3 DNA sequence: TGTGCCACCAGCAGATTCGAAGGGACCGATACGCAGTATTTT.

This rearrangement joins TRBV12-3 or TRBV12-4 to TRBJ1-5; D is unresolved. This CDR3 contains 14 residues. V lost 7 bases and J 9 bases, leaving 19 bases between the germline ends. The CDR3 coding sequence is TGTGCCAGCAAGGGTAGAGGCCTCGAAGGGCCCCAGCATTTT. It specifies CASKGRGLEGPQHF.

This clonotype was detected a few times. The V call is TRBV19, the J call TRBJ1-4; D uncertain. CDR3 size: 13 residues. The V gene's germline CDR1 is LNHDA and CDR2 SQIVND (reference sequence). V gave up 4 bases and J gave up 10 bases, with 13 bases separating them. CDR3: CASSNQDAGKLFF. CDR3 bases: TGTGCCAGTAGTAATCAGGATGCCGGAAAACTGTTTTTT.

The chain combines TRBV24-1 with TRBJ2-1; TRBD1 is a possible D gene (5 bases). CDR1 is KGHDR, CDR2 SFDVKD, per germline. This CDR3 contains 15 residues. Trimming stripped 4 bases from V and 6 bases from J, with 15 bases between. CDR3: CATSEPRQKLNEQFF. As DNA, the CDR3 is TGTGCCACCAGTGAGCCAAGACAGAAACTCAATGAGCAGTTCTTC.

The table lists this clonotype with a few counts. The V and J genes are TRBV9 and TRBJ2-3; TRBD2 aligns across 8 bases. From germline, CDR1 is SGDLS and CDR2 YYNGEE. The CDR3 is made up of 15 amino acids. Unmatched junction bases numbered 9, after V lost 7 bases and J lost 2 bases. The chain's CDR3 is CASSPSGGYTDTQYF. The CDR3, as DNA: TGTGCCAGCTCCCCAAGCGGGGGATACACAGATACGCAGTATTTT.

This clonotype was recorded a few times. V is TRBV4-1 and J is TRBJ2-3; no firm D call. There are 16 residues in the CDR3. The V gene's germline CDR1 is MGHRA and CDR2 YSYEKL. Trimming pared 0 bases from V and 0 bases from J, leaving 10 bases between. The CDR3 bases are TGCGCCAGCAGCCAAGAGGCCAGCCCTAGCACAGATACGCAGTATTTT. Residues: CASSQEASPSTDTQYF.

The V and J genes are TRBV5-5 and TRBJ2-1; D is possibly TRBD1 or TRBD2 (5 bases each). CDR1 and CDR2 from the germline V gene are SGHKS and YYEKEE (reference sequence). This CDR3 has 15 residues. V was cut by 0 bases and J by 5 bases, with 12 bases left in between. The DNA of the CDR3 is TGTGCCAGCAGCTTGGCTGGGGTGGGGGACAATGAGCAGTTCTTC. Its protein is CASSLAGVGDNEQFF.

J is TRBJ2-3 and V is TRBV12-3 or TRBV12-4; no definite D call. This CDR3 has 15 amino acids. V shed 6 bases and J shed 6 bases, with 19 bases lying between them. As DNA, the CDR3 is TGTGCCAGCAGCCGTGCCGGTGGCATATCTGATACGCAGTATTTT. It is translated as CASSRAGGISDTQYF.

The gene calls are TRBV20-1 and TRBJ2-2, with D unresolved. Per the germline V gene, CDR1 is DFQATT and CDR2 is SNEGSKA (reference sequence). The CDR3 length is 12 residues. V was shortened by 0 bases and J by 5 bases, with 4 bases between the two germline ends. The DNA for the CDR3 is TGCAGTGCTAGAGAGGGTACCGGGGAGCTGTTTTTT. This sequence encodes CSAREGTGELFF.

Only a few counts were recorded for this clonotype. The rearrangement uses TRBV12-3 or TRBV12-4 and TRBJ2-1; TRBD2 might be the D (6 bases). CDR3 length: 16 residues. V gave up 4 bases and J gave up 0 bases, with 13 bases separating them. Here the CDR3 reads CASSSSGWSSYNEQFF. The DNA for the CDR3 is TGTGCCAGCAGTTCCAGCGGGTGGAGCTCCTACAATGAGCAGTTCTTC.

The CDR3 sequence: CASSQELGAMGGYTF. In nucleotides, the CDR3 is TGCGCCAGCAGCCAAGAATTGGGGGCAATGGGCGGCTACACCTTC. The chain recombines TRBV4-3 with TRBJ1-2; the D gene is possibly TRBD1 (6 bases). Trimming removed 0 bases from V and 8 bases from J, with 16 bases in between. The CDR3 spans 15 residues. Germline lookup yields CDR1 LGHNA and CDR2 YSLEER.

This clonotype has only a few counts. The chain carries TRBV5-1 and TRBJ2-3; 9 bases map to TRBD2. V shed 0 bases, J shed 4 bases, and the junction held 3 bases outside the gene matches. Germline CDR1 is SGHRS and CDR2 is YFSETQ. This CDR3 region has 15 residues. The CDR3 DNA is TGCGCCAGCAGCTTGGGCGGGACTAGCCCAGATACGCAGTATTTT. Translation gives CASSLGGTSPDTQYF.

The chain is built from TRBV14 and TRBJ2-1; D may correspond to TRBD1 or TRBD2 (6 bases each). With 1 base removed from V and 12 bases from J, the gap between germline ends came to 16 bases. The CDR3 is made up of 14 amino acids. Per the germline V gene, CDR1 is SGHDN and CDR2 is FVKESK. The CDR3: CASSQVRNGGVQFF. DNA for the CDR3: TGTGCCAGCAGCCAAGTAAGGAACGGGGGCGTGCAGTTCTTC.

The rearrangement joins TRBV29-1 to TRBJ1-1; TRBD1 is a possible D gene (5 bases). The CDR3 is 14 residues long. Germline-derived CDR1 and CDR2 are SQVTM and ANQGSEA. The ends were cut back, 4 bases at V and 1 base at J, with 13 bases in the middle. The CDR3 region is CSVVIGARNTEAFF. Written as DNA, the CDR3 is TGCAGCGTTGTTATAGGGGCGCGGAACACTGAAGCTTTCTTT.